One and the same sample provided the 10 T cell receptor beta chains below, sequenced in a study of T-cell reconstitution after alpha-beta-depleted transplantation in children. A library of TCRbeta sequences, prepared with unique molecular identifiers, was generated. TCRdb fed the PCR reads into MiXCR, producing one record per CDR3 protein. The profile covers 500,000 to 600,000 distinct CDR3 sequences, with approximately 20% appearing a single time and 2.5% to 3.5% taken by the ten largest. Sequenced here: PBMCs from the stem cell graft donor, sampled from the stem cell graft. The receptor set was obtained from a human donor who donated a stem cell graft to a child with acute lymphoblastic leukemia.

The table lists this clonotype with a few counts. The chain couples TRBV12-3 or TRBV12-4 to TRBJ2-4, with a weak D call TRBD2 (6 bases). The CDR3 runs to 15 residues. With 6 bases removed from V and 0 bases from J, the gap between germline ends came to 12 bases. Here the CDR3 DNA reads TGTGCCAGCAGGGAAGCGGGTTTAGCCAAAAACATTCAGTACTTC. Amino acids: CASREAGLAKNIQYF.

This chain connects TRBV6-2 or TRBV6-3 to TRBJ2-1; D uncertain. Trimming stripped 7 bases from V and 3 bases from J, with 10 bases between. Germline CDR1 is MNHEY and CDR2 is SVGEGT. The CDR3 runs to 13 residues. In nucleotides, the CDR3 is TGTGCCAGCACCGACGGATACTACAATGAGCAGTTCTTC. Translation gives CASTDGYYNEQFF.

The V gene is TRBV7-9, the J gene TRBJ2-7, with D maybe TRBD2 (5 bases). Looked up from germline, CDR1 is SEHNR and CDR2 is FQNEAQ (reference sequence). V lost 2 bases and J 2 bases, leaving 10 bases between the germline ends. The CDR3 covers 14 residues. The CDR3 bases are TGTGCCAGCAGCTTATCACTGGAGGCCTACGAGCAGTACTTC. It codes for CASSLSLEAYEQYF.

This chain uses TRBV12-3 or TRBV12-4 with TRBJ1-1; 7 bases agree with TRBD1. The CDR3 spans 15 residues. Trimming cost V 2 bases and J 4 bases; bases outside gene matches: 7. The CDR3 DNA is TGTGCCAGCAGTTTAAGGGCAGGGGGGGGCACTGAAGCTTTCTTT. This gives the protein CASSLRAGGGTEAFF.

The chain uses TRBV5-5 and TRBJ2-1; 11 bases align to TRBD2. J was trimmed by 3 bases and V by 0 bases; bases with no gene match: 5. The CDR3 loop spans 17 amino acids. Germline V lookup: CDR1 SGHKS, CDR2 YYEKEE (reference sequence). In DNA form, the CDR3 reads TGTGCCAGCAGCTTGGACATGACTAGCGGGGTCTACAATGAGCAGTTCTTC. Translated, it gives CASSLDMTSGVYNEQFF.

In its sample, this clonotype was seen many times. The V call is TRBV25-1, the J call TRBJ2-2; 9 bases are a match to TRBD1. The V gene's germline CDR1 is MGHDK and CDR2 SYGVNS. This CDR3 spans 18 amino acids. The trim removed 1 base at V and 0 bases at J, leaving 6 bases unmatched. The CDR3 sequence is CASSESQGAGPNTGELFF. As DNA, the CDR3 is TGTGCCAGCAGTGAATCACAGGGGGCAGGACCGAACACCGGGGAGCTGTTTTTT.

A single count supports this clonotype. The chain couples TRBV20-1 to TRBJ1-2; D gene ambiguous. V was cut by 6 bases and J by 5 bases, with 13 bases left in between. CDR3 size: 12 residues. Germline V gives CDR1 DFQATT, CDR2 SNEGSKA (reference sequence). The CDR3 loop reads CSAPAGIYGYTF. The CDR3 nucleotides are TGCAGTGCCCCAGCCGGAATATATGGCTACACCTTC.

J is TRBJ2-3 and V is TRBV2; D call uncertain. Looked up from germline, CDR1 is SNHLY and CDR2 is FYNNEI. Deletions cut 2 bases from V and 0 bases from J, with 9 bases between. This CDR3 comprises 15 residues. DNA for the CDR3: TGTGCCAGCAGTGAAAGGGTTCTCAGCACAGATACGCAGTATTTT. This codes for CASSERVLSTDTQYF.

The rearrangement uses TRBV9 and TRBJ2-7, with D perhaps given as TRBD1 or TRBD2 (6 bases each). Germline CDR1 is SGDLS and CDR2 is YYNGEE. The CDR3 length is 14 residues. The V end was cut by 0 bases, the J end by 7 bases, with 14 bases between. The CDR3, as DNA: TGTGCCAGCAGCGTAGAAGGGGGGTCGGGAGAGCAGTACTTC. This codes for CASSVEGGSGEQYF. Full variable domain (rest looked up from reference TRBV9 and TRBJ2-7): DSGVTQTPKHLITATGQRVTLRCSPRSGDLSVYWYQQSLDQGLQFLIQYYNGEERAKGNILERFSAQQFPDLHSELNLSSLELGDSALYFCASSVEGGSGEQYFGPGTRLTVT.

The chain couples TRBV19 to TRBJ2-2, with D possibly being TRBD2 (5 bases). Germline CDR1 and CDR2: LNHDA and SQIVND (reference sequence). V was clipped by 7 bases and J by 5 bases, with 14 bases between them. The length of the CDR3 is 14 residues. CDR3 region: CASTAVGETGELFF. The CDR3 DNA sequence: TGTGCCAGTACCGCGGTCGGGGAAACCGGGGAGCTGTTTTTT. Complete variable domain (other parts from reference TRBV19 and TRBJ2-2): DGGITQSPKYLFRKEGQNVTLSCEQNLNHDAMYWYRQDPGQGLRLIYYSQIVNDFQKGDIAEGYSVSREKKESFPLTVTSAQKNPTAFYLCASTAVGETGELFFGEGSRLTVL.